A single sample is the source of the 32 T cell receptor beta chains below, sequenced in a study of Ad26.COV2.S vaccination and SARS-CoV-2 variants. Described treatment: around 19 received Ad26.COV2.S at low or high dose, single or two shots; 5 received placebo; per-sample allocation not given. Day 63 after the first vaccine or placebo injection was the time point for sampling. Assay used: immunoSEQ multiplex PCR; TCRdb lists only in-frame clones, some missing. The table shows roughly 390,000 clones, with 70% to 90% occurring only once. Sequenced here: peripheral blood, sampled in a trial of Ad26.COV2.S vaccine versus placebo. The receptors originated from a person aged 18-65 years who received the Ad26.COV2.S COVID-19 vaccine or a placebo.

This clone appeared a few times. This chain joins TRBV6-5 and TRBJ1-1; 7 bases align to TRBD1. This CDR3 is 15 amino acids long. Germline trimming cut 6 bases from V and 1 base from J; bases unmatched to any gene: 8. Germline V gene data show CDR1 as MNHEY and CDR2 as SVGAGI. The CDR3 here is CASRPDRDRNTEAFF. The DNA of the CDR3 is TGTGCCAGCAGGCCTGACAGGGACCGGAACACTGAAGCTTTCTTT.

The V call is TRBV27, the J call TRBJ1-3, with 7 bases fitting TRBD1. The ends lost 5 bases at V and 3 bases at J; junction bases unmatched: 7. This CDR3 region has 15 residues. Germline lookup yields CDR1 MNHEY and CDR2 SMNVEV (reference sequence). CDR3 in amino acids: CASSPRQGGGNTIYF. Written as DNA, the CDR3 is TGTGCCAGCAGTCCTCGACAGGGCGGTGGAAACACCATATATTTT.

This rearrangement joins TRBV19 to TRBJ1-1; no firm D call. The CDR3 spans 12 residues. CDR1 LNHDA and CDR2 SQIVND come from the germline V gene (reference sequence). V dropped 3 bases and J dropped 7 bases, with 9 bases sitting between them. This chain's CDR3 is CASSIRNNEAFF. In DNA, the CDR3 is TGTGCCAGTAGTATCAGGAATAATGAAGCTTTCTTT.

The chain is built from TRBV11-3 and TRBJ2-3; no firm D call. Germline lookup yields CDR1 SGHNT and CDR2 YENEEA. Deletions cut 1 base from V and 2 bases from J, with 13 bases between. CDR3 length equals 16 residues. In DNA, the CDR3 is TGTGCCAGCAGCTTAGGGAACAGCATATCCACAGATACGCAGTATTTT. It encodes CASSLGNSISTDTQYF. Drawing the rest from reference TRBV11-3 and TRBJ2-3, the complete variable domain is EAGVVQSPRYKIIEKKQPVAFWCNPISGHNTLYWYLQNLGQGPELLIRYENEEAVDDSQLPKDRFSAERLKGVDSTLKIQPAELGDSAVYLCASSLGNSISTDTQYFGPGTRLTVL.

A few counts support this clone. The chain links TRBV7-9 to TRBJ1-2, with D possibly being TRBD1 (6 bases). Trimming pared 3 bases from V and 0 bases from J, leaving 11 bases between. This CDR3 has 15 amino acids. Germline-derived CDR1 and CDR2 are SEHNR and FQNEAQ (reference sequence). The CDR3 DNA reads TGTGCCAGCAGCTTGGAACACAGGGCTAACTATGGCTACACCTTC. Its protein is CASSLEHRANYGYTF.

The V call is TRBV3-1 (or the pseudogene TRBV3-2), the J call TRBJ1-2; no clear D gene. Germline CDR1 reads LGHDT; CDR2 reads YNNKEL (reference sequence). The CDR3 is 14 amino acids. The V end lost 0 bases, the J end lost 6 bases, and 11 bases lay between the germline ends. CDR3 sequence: CASSQDAGGDGYTF. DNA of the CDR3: TGTGCCAGCAGCCAAGATGCAGGCGGCGATGGCTACACCTTC.

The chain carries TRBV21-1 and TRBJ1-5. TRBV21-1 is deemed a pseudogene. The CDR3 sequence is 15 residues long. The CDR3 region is CASTSNGTLRQPQHF. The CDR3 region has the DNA TGTGCCAGCACCTCAAACGGGACCCTCCGGCAGCCCCAGCATTTT.

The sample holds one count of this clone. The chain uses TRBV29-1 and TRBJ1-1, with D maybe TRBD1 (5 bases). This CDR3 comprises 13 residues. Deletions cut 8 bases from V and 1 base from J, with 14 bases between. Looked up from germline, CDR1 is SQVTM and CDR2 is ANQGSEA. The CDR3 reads CSSEGRRNTEAFF. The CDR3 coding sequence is TGCAGCTCGGAGGGACGGAGGAACACTGAAGCTTTCTTT.

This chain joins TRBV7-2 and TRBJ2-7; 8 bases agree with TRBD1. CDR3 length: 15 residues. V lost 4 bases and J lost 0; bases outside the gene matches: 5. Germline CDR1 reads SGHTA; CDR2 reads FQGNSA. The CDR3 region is CASSWGDRSSYEQYF. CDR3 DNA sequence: TGTGCCAGCAGCTGGGGGGACAGGAGCTCCTACGAGCAGTACTTC.

CDR3 region: CASSYAFRGGYEQYF. CDR3 coding DNA: TGTGCCAGCAGTTACGCATTCAGGGGGGGTTACGAGCAGTACTTC. This sequence joins TRBV6-5 and TRBJ2-7; perhaps D is TRBD1 or TRBD2 (7 bases each). The V end was cut by 2 bases, the J end by 4 bases, with 15 bases between. The CDR3 is 15 amino acids. The V gene's germline CDR1 is MNHEY and CDR2 SVGAGI.

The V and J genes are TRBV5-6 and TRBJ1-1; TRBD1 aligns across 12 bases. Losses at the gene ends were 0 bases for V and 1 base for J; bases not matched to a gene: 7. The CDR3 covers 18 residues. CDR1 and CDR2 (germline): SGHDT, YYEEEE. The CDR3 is CASSLVGTGGGWNTEAFF. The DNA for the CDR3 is TGTGCCAGCAGCTTGGTAGGGACAGGGGGCGGTTGGAACACTGAAGCTTTCTTT.

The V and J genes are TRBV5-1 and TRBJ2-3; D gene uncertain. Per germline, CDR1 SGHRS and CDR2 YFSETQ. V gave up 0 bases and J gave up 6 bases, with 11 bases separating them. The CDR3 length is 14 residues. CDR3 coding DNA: TGCGCCAGCAGCTTGGCACAGCCTGGGGATACGCAGTATTTT. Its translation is CASSLAQPGDTQYF.

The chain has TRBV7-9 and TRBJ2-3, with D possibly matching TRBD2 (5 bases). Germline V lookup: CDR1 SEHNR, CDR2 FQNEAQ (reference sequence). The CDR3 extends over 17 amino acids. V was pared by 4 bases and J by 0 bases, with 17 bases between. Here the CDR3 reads CASSSVLVDSSTDTQYF. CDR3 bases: TGTGCCAGCAGCTCCGTTCTAGTGGACTCTAGCACAGATACGCAGTATTTT.

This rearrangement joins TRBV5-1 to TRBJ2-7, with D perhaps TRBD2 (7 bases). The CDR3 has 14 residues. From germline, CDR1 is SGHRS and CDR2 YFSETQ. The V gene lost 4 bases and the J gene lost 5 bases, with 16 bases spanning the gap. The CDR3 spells CASSHRGAENEQYF. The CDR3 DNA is TGCGCCAGCAGCCACCGGGGGGCCGAGAACGAGCAGTACTTC.

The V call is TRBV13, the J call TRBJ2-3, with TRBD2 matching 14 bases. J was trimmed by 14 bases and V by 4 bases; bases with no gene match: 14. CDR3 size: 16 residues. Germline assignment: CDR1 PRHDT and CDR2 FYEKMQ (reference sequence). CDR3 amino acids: CASSSTRLAGGPPLYF. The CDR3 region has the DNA TGTGCCAGCAGCTCTACCCGACTAGCGGGGGGGCCCCCATTGTATTTT.

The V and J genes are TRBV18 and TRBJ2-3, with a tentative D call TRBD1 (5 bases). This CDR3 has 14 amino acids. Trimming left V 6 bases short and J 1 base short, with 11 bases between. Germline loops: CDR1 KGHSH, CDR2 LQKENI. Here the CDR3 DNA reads TGTGCCAGCTCCCCGGTGGGGCGCACAGATACGCAGTATTTT. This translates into CASSPVGRTDTQYF. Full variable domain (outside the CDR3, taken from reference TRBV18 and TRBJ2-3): NAGVMQNPRHLVRRRGQEARLRCSPMKGHSHVYWYRQLPEEGLKFMVYLQKENIIDESGMPKERFSAEFPKEGPSILRIQQVVRGDSAAYFCASSPVGRTDTQYFGPGTRLTVL.

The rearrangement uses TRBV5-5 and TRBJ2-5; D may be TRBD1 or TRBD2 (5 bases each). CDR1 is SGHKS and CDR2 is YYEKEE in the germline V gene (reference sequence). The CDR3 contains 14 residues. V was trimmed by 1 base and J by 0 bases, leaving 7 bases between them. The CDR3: CASSLWGYQETQYF. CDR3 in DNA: TGTGCCAGCAGCTTGTGGGGGTACCAAGAGACCCAGTACTTC. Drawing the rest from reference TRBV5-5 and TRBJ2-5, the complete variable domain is DAGVTQSPTHLIKTRGQQVTLRCSPISGHKSVSWYQQVLGQGPQFIFQYYEKEERGRGNFPDRFSARQFPNYSSELNVNALLLGDSALYLCASSLWGYQETQYFGPGTRLLVL.

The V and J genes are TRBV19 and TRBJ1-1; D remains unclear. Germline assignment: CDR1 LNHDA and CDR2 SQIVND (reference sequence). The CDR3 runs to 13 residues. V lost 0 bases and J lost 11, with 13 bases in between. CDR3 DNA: TGTGCCAGTAGTATAGATCCCCAAATCGTGGCTTTCTTT. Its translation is CASSIDPQIVAFF.

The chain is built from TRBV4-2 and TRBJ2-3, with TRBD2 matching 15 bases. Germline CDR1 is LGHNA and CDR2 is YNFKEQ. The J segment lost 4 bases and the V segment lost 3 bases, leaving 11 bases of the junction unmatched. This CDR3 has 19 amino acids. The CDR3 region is CASSQAAGTSGGRSDTQYF. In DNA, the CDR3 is TGTGCCAGCAGCCAGGCCGCTGGGACTAGCGGGGGGCGATCAGATACGCAGTATTTT.

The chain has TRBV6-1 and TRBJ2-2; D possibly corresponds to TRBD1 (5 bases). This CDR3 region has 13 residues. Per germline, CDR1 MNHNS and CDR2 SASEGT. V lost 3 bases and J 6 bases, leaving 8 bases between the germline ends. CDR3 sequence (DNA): TGTGCCAGCAGTGAGGACAAACCCGGGGAGCTGTTTTTT. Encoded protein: CASSEDKPGELFF.

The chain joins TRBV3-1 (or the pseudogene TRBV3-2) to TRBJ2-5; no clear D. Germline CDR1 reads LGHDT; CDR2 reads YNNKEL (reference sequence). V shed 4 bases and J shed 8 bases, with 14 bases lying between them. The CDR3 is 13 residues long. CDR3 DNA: TGTGCCAGCAGCCCCCGGGCCCAATCAACCCAGTACTTC. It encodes CASSPRAQSTQYF.

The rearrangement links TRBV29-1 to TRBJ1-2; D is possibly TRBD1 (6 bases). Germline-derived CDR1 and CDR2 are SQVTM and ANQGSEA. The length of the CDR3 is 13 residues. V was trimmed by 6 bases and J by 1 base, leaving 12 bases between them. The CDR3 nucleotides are TGCAGCGTCACGGACAGCGTTAACTATGGCTACACCTTC. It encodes CSVTDSVNYGYTF.

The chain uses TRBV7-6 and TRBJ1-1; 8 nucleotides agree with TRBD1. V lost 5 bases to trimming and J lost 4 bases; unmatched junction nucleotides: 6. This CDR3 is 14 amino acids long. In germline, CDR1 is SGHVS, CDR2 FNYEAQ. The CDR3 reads CASSKGQGGTEAFF. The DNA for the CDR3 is TGTGCCAGCAGCAAAGGACAGGGTGGCACTGAAGCTTTCTTT. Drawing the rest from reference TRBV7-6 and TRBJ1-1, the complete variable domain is GAGVSQSPRYKVTKRGQDVALRCDPISGHVSLYWYRQALGQGPEFLTYFNYEAQQDKSGLPNDRFSAERPEGSISTLTIQRTEQRDSAMYRCASSKGQGGTEAFFGQGTRLTVV.

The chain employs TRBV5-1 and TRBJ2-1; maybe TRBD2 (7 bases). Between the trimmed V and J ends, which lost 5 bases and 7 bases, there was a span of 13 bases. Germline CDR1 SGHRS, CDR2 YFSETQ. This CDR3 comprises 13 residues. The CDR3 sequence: CASRPAGANEQFF. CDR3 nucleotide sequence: TGCGCCAGCAGGCCCGCGGGGGCGAATGAGCAGTTCTTC.

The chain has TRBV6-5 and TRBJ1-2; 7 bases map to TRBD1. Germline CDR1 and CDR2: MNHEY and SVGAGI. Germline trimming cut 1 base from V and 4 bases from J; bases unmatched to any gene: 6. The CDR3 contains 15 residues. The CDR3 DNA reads TGTGCCAGCAGTTACTACAGACAGGGCGGCTATGGCTACACCTTC. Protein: CASSYYRQGGYGYTF.

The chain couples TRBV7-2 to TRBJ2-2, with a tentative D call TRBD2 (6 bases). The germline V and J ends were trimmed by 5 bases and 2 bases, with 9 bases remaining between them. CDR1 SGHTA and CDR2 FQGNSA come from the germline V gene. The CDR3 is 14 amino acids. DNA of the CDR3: TGTGCCAGCAGCCAAGGACTAAACACCGGGGAGCTGTTTTTT. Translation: CASSQGLNTGELFF.

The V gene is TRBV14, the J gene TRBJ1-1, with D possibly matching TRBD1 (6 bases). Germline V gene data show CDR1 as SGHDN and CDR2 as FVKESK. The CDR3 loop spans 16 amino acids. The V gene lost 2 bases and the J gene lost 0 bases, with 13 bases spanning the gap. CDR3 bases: TGTGCCAGCAGCCAACACCCAGGGGTCATGAACACTGAAGCTTTCTTT. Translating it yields CASSQHPGVMNTEAFF.

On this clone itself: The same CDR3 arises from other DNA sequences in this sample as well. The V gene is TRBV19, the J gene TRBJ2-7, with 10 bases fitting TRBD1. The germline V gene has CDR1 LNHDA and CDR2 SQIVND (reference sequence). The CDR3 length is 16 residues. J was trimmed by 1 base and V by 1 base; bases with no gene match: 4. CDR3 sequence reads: CASSIGPGQGSYEQYF. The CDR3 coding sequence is TGTGCCAGTAGTATAGGGCCGGGACAGGGGTCCTACGAGCAGTACTTC.

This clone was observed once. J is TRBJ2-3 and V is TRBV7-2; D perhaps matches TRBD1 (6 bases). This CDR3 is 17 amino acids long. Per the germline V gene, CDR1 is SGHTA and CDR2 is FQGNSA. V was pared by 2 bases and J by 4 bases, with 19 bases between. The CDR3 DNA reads TGTGCCAGCAGCTTAATTTTTACAGGGAAGAGGGCAGATACGCAGTATTTT. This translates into CASSLIFTGKRADTQYF.

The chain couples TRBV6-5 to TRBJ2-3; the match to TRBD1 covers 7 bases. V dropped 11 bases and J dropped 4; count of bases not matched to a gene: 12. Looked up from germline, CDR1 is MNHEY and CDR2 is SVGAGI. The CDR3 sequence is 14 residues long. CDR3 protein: CAVRQGEDADTQYF. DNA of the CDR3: TGTGCCGTAAGACAGGGCGAAGACGCAGATACGCAGTATTTT.

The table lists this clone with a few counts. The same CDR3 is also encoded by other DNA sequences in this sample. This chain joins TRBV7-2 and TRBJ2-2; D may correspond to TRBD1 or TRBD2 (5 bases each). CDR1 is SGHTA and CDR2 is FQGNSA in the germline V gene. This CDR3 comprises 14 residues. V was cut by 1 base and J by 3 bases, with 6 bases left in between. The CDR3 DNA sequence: TGTGCCAGCAGCTTAGGGGGGTACACCGGGGAGCTGTTTTTT. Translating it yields CASSLGGYTGELFF.

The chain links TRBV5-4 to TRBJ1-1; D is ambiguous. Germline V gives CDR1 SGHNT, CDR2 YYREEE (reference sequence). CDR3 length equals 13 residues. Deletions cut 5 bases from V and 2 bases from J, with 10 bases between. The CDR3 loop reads CASRRGGNTEAFF. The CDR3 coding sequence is TGTGCCAGCAGGAGAGGAGGTAACACTGAAGCTTTCTTT.